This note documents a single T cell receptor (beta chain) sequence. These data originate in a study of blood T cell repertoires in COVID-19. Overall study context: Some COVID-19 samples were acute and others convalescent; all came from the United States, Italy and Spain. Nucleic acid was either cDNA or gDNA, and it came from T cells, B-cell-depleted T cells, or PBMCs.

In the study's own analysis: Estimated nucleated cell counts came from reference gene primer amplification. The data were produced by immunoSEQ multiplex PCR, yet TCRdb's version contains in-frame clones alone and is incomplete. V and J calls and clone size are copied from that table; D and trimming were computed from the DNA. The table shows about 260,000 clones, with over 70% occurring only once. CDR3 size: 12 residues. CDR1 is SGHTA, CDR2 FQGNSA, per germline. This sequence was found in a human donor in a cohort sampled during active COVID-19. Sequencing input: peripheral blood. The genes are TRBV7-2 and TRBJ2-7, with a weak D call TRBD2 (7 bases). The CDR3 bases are TGTGCTGGGGGGGGGCCAGGTTACGAGCAGTACTTC. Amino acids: CAGGGPGYEQYF.